Sequencing of this TCR beta chain was carried out in a study of T-cell reconstitution after alpha-beta-depleted transplantation in children. It was with unique molecular identifiers that the TCRbeta library was prepared. In TCRdb, the PCR reads were re-called with MiXCR into one record per CDR3 protein. Of about 540,000 distinct CDR3 sequences in the sample, approximately 20% were seen once. Turning to this clonotype: Its ends do not fully match the called genes, so a read error is possible.

The sample was PBMCs from the stem cell graft donor, taken from the stem cell graft. This clonotype was sampled from a human donor who donated a stem cell graft to a child with acute lymphoblastic leukemia.

The CDR3, as DNA: TGCAGCGTGAGGGACAGGGGCTTAAAAAACAGTCAGTACTTC. This codes for CSVRDRGLKNSQYF. The chain is built from TRBV29-1 and TRBJ2-4, with TRBD1 identical over 10 bases. Germline CDR1 reads SQVTM; CDR2 reads ANQGSEA. The CDR3 length is 14 residues.